Below, 20 T cell receptor beta chains from the same sample are listed, as sequenced in a study of T cell responses to AZD1222 COVID-19 vaccine. Sequenced by immunoSEQ multiplex PCR; TCRdb stores in-frame clones only, minus some. This sample yields about 140,000 clones, of which over 90% are seen a single time; over 0.85% belongs to the top ten. The sequencing used peripheral blood, collected on day 0 of MenACWY control vaccination. Every receptor here comes from an adult in good health.

This chain links TRBV5-8 with TRBJ2-7; 8 nucleotides match TRBD2. CDR1 and CDR2 from the germline V gene are SGHTS and YDEGEE. The CDR3 loop spans 16 amino acids. The trim removed 5 bases at V and 1 base at J, leaving 11 bases unmatched. The CDR3 region has the DNA TGTGCCAGCAGTTTTGGTGGACTAGCTGTTTCCTACGAGCAGTACTTC. Amino acids: CASSFGGLAVSYEQYF.

The chain uses TRBV7-6 and TRBJ1-6, with a weak D call TRBD1 (6 bases). V was clipped by 3 bases and J by 8 bases, with 17 bases between them. The CDR3 is 16 amino acids. Germline-derived CDR1 and CDR2 are SGHVS and FNYEAQ. The CDR3 DNA follows: TGTGCCAGCAGCTTCAGCGCGGGGGCGAAGGATTCACCCCTCCACTTT. Residues: CASSFSAGAKDSPLHF. The entire variable domain, with the rest obtained from reference TRBV7-6 and TRBJ1-6, is as follows: GAGVSQSPRYKVTKRGQDVALRCDPISGHVSLYWYRQALGQGPEFLTYFNYEAQQDKSGLPNDRFSAERPEGSISTLTIQRTEQRDSAMYRCASSFSAGAKDSPLHFGNGTRLTVT.

V and J are TRBV6-4 and TRBJ2-3, with TRBD2 as a possible D gene (7 bases). The CDR3 length is 15 residues. The V end lost 4 bases, the J end lost 0 bases, and 11 bases lay between the germline ends. Germline assignment: CDR1 MRHNA and CDR2 SNTAGT. The CDR3 region is CASSAGGGSTDTQYF. The CDR3 coding sequence is TGTGCCAGCAGTGCGGGCGGGGGCAGCACAGATACGCAGTATTTT.

CDR3 nucleotides: TGTGCCAGCAGTTTCGGGGGCGCCTATGGCTACACCTTC. Protein: CASSFGGAYGYTF. The V call is TRBV28, the J call TRBJ1-2; TRBD1 might be the D (6 bases). Trimming removed 3 bases from V and 4 bases from J, with 9 bases in between. Germline V lookup: CDR1 MDHEN, CDR2 SYDVKM. CDR3 length equals 13 residues.

This chain uses TRBV4-2 with TRBJ2-1, with a weak D call TRBD2 (5 bases). Looked up from germline, CDR1 is LGHNA and CDR2 is YNFKEQ. The V end lost 0 bases, the J end lost 15 bases, and 12 bases lay between the germline ends. The CDR3 runs to 12 residues. Here the CDR3 reads CASSQDRWRRFF. DNA of the CDR3: TGTGCCAGCAGCCAAGATAGGTGGAGGCGGTTCTTC.

J is TRBJ2-3 and V is TRBV5-1; D not certain. The V gene's germline CDR1 is SGHRS and CDR2 YFSETQ. V shed 4 bases and J shed 2 bases, with 8 bases lying between them. The CDR3 runs 13 residues. CDR3 nucleotide sequence: TGCGCCAGCAGCAGGGATTTCACAGATACGCAGTATTTT. Residues: CASSRDFTDTQYF.

This CDR3 is CASIMGHQNTEAFF. Written as DNA, the CDR3 is TGTGCCAGCATCATGGGACATCAGAACACTGAAGCTTTCTTT. The J gene is TRBJ1-1, the V gene TRBV5-6, with D perhaps TRBD1 (6 bases). Germline V gene lookup returns CDR1 SGHDT and CDR2 YYEEEE. The CDR3 is 14 amino acids. V was shortened by 6 bases and J by 1 base, with 13 bases between the two germline ends.

J is TRBJ2-7 and V is TRBV11-2, with D unresolved. The CDR3 extends over 13 amino acids. V was cut by 4 bases and J by 4 bases, with 11 bases left in between. Germline CDR1 reads SGHAT; CDR2 reads FQNNGV. The CDR3, as DNA: TGTGCCAGCAGCTCCTCTTTGTGGTACGAGCAGTACTTC. Protein sequence: CASSSSLWYEQYF.

This chain uses TRBV3-1 (or the pseudogene TRBV3-2) with TRBJ1-2; D unclear. The CDR3 has 15 residues. Germline V CDR1 and CDR2: LGHDT, YNNKEL (reference sequence). The ends were cut back, 1 base at V and 7 bases at J, with 16 bases in the middle. The CDR3 DNA reads as TGTGCCAGCAGCCAAGGGGCACTGTCCCCCGCTGGCTACACCTTC. Protein: CASSQGALSPAGYTF.

This clone was counted a single time. This rearrangement joins TRBV9 to TRBJ1-2, with 8 bases fitting TRBD1. The V segment lost 4 bases and the J segment 3 bases; nucleotides outside the gene matches: 11. The germline V gene has CDR1 SGDLS and CDR2 YYNGEE. The CDR3 is 16 residues long. CDR3 DNA: TGTGCCAGCAGCACCCACCCAGGGGGCGCGGACTATGGCTACACCTTC. This sequence encodes CASSTHPGGADYGYTF. Combining the CDR3 with reference TRBV9 and TRBJ1-2 gives the whole variable domain DSGVTQTPKHLITATGQRVTLRCSPRSGDLSVYWYQQSLDQGLQFLIQYYNGEERAKGNILERFSAQQFPDLHSELNLSSLELGDSALYFCASSTHPGGADYGYTFGSGTRLTVV.

The V call is TRBV19, the J call TRBJ1-4; D is unclear. The CDR3 has 12 amino acids. Between the trimmed V and J ends, which lost 0 bases and 8 bases, there was a span of 4 bases. Germline V gene sequence: CDR1 LNHDA, CDR2 SQIVND (reference sequence). CDR3 residues: CASSIDKEKLFF. CDR3 coding DNA: TGTGCCAGTAGTATAGACAAAGAAAAACTGTTTTTT.

V is TRBV5-1 and J is TRBJ2-1, with D unclear. Germline CDR1 is SGHRS and CDR2 is YFSETQ. Trimming took off 0 bases at V and 5 bases at J, with 18 bases between the two ends. The CDR3 consists of 17 residues. This chain's CDR3 is CASSLGGLSDQDNEQFF. The CDR3 DNA follows: TGCGCCAGCAGCTTGGGTGGGCTCTCCGACCAGGACAATGAGCAGTTCTTC.

The chain recombines TRBV10-3 with TRBJ2-3, with 13 bases fitting TRBD2. CDR1 ENHRY and CDR2 SYGVKD come from the germline V gene. Losses at the gene ends were 8 bases for V and 2 bases for J; bases not matched to a gene: 4. The length of the CDR3 is 15 residues. The CDR3 region is CAIRGLAGSTDTQYF. For the CDR3, the DNA is TGTGCCATCCGGGGACTAGCGGGGTCCACAGATACGCAGTATTTT.

V and J are TRBV18 and TRBJ2-2; D may correspond to TRBD1 or TRBD2 (5 bases each). The CDR3 is 15 amino acids. CDR1 KGHSH and CDR2 LQKENI come from the germline V gene. The V and J ends lost 6 bases and 3 bases respectively, with 14 bases between them. CDR3 in amino acids: CASSHRDGYTGELFF. The CDR3, as DNA: TGTGCCAGCTCCCACCGGGACGGATACACCGGGGAGCTGTTTTTT.

The DNA of the CDR3 is TGTGCCAGCAGCGACTGGACAGGGAGCTCCTATAATTCACCCCTCCACTTT. As protein: CASSDWTGSSYNSPLHF. V and J are TRBV7-2 and TRBJ1-6; 8 bases map to TRBD1. V trimming: 5 bases; J trimming: 0 bases; junction bases outside the gene matches: 6. The CDR3 is made up of 17 amino acids. Germline loops: CDR1 SGHTA, CDR2 FQGNSA.

The chain has TRBV5-5 and TRBJ1-2; TRBD1 might be the D (6 bases). CDR3 length: 15 amino acids. Germline values: CDR1 SGHKS, CDR2 YYEKEE (reference sequence). Between the trimmed V and J ends, which lost 1 base and 2 bases, there was a span of 12 bases. Here the CDR3 DNA reads TGTGCCAGCAGCTTGTCCCAGGGGAAAAACTATGGCTACACCTTC. Its protein is CASSLSQGKNYGYTF.

The chain uses TRBV5-1 and TRBJ1-1; perhaps TRBD1 as D (5 bases). V was shortened by 4 bases and J by 1 base, with 11 bases between the two germline ends. Per the germline V gene, CDR1 is SGHRS and CDR2 is YFSETQ. The CDR3 covers 14 residues. This CDR3 is CASSRGRPNTEAFF. CDR3 sequence (DNA): TGCGCCAGCAGCCGGGGACGGCCGAACACTGAAGCTTTCTTT.

This chain uses TRBV30 with TRBJ1-4; 7 bases fit TRBD1. V lost 3 bases and J lost 5; bases outside the gene matches: 9. The CDR3 runs 15 residues. In germline, CDR1 is GTSNPN, CDR2 SVGIG (reference sequence). The DNA for the CDR3 is TGTGCCTGGAGCCAGGGACAGCAGAAAAATGAAAAACTGTTTTTT. It codes for CAWSQGQQKNEKLFF.

This clone has only a few counts. The CDR3 region has the DNA TGTGCCAGCAGCTTGGTGTCAAGCAATGGCTACACCTTC. Translation gives CASSLVSSNGYTF. The rearrangement links TRBV5-4 to TRBJ1-2, with unresolved D. This CDR3 is built from 13 residues. Trimming took off 0 bases at V and 6 bases at J, with 9 bases between the two ends. Per germline, CDR1 SGHNT and CDR2 YYREEE (reference sequence). Full variable domain (outside the CDR3, taken from reference TRBV5-4 and TRBJ1-2): ETGVTQSPTHLIKTRGQQVTLRCSSQSGHNTVSWYQQALGQGPQFIFQYYREEENGRGNFPPRFSGLQFPNYSSELNVNALELDDSALYLCASSLVSSNGYTFGSGTRLTVV.

The sample holds one count of this clone. The chain combines TRBV21-1 with TRBJ2-7; the table gives TRBD2 as D, unverified against the DNA. TRBV21-1 constitutes a pseudogene. CDR3 size: 14 residues. The CDR3 DNA reads as TGTGCCAGCAGCAAAGAGAAAGAGCCCTACGAGCAGTACTTC. Residues: CASSKEKEPYEQYF.